The table lists the clone carrying this T cell receptor (beta chain) with a few counts. Trimming at V came to 3 bases and at J to 9 bases, leaving 9 bases not matched to a gene. The CDR3 runs to 15 residues. A second PCR, run for about 7 to 11 cycles, used a sample-barcoded 5' primer plus a J-beta primer mix. TCRdb re-analysed the 5' RACE reads in MiXCR, keeping a single row per CDR3 protein. The sample lists roughly 500,000 distinct CDR3 sequences; around 24% were seen once. The data stem from a study of blood T cells in healthy people across ages. These records were also assigned to another study, of T cells of mothers and their children.

The sample comprised blood. This sequence was found in a boy aged 5-17 years in good health. V and J are TRBV12-3 or TRBV12-4 and TRBJ2-1, with 9 nucleotides matching TRBD2. CDR3 region: CASSFAGGAVIEQFF. The DNA for the CDR3 is TGTGCCAGCAGTTTCGCGGGGGGGGCGGTCATTGAGCAGTTCTTC.